This T cell receptor beta chain was obtained from a study of regulatory T cells in long-lasting Graves disease. In building TCR beta libraries, iRepertoire HTBI primers were used together with Arm-PCR of CDR3 regions. From the multiplex PCR reads, TCRdb called clonotypes with MiXCR, one entry per CDR3 protein. This table has roughly 530,000 distinct CDR3 sequences, about 15% appearing once. This clonotype was picked up many times. Time point noted: newly diagnosed GD, antithyroid drugs for less than 3 months. From PBMCs, RNA was extracted and then used to make the TCR library. The sample also formed part of further work on T cells in Graves' hyperthyroidism and ophthalmopathy. That source reports: HTBI primers were employed in a first-round RT-PCR of the TCR CDR3.

This clonotype was sampled from a middle-aged woman with Graves disease. The sample was peripheral blood mononuclear cells (PBMCs), taken at new diagnosis, from a patient treated with antithyroid drugs.

The CDR3 spells CATRLAGGGETQYF. CDR3 bases: TGTGCCACAAGACTAGCGGGGGGTGGAGAGACCCAGTACTTC. This rearrangement joins TRBV12-3 or TRBV12-4 to TRBJ2-5, with 13 positions matching TRBD2. V was clipped by 10 bases and J by 4 bases; unmatched bases: 6. This CDR3 is built from 14 residues.